This T cell receptor (beta chain) was captured by sequencing in a study of blood T cell repertoires in COVID-19. About the research overall: There were acute and convalescent COVID-19 samples, and they came from the United States, Italy and Spain. The analysed material was cDNA or gDNA that came from T cells, B-cell-depleted T cells, or PBMCs.

Cohorts were based on clinical histories the participants reported. The authors' processing: Estimates of nucleated cell counts were drawn from the amplification of reference gene primers. Assay used: immunoSEQ multiplex PCR; TCRdb lists only in-frame clones, some missing. V, J and clone size are taken as reported in that table, and D and trimming were inferred from the DNA itself. The profile covers fewer than 250,000 clones, with about four fifths appearing a single time and 8.9% taken by the ten largest. Germline loops: CDR1 MDHEN, CDR2 SYDVKM. The CDR3 is 15 amino acids. The V and J ends lost 4 bases and 4 bases respectively, with 14 bases between them.

This rearrangement joins TRBV28 to TRBJ1-5; D gene uncertain. The sequencing input was PBMCs or T cells enriched from blood (not recorded which). The receptor was isolated from a woman in her forties or fifties with acute COVID-19. This CDR3 is CASSSPEGLNQPQHF. DNA of the CDR3: TGTGCCAGCAGTTCCCCCGAGGGCCTTAATCAGCCCCAGCATTTT.